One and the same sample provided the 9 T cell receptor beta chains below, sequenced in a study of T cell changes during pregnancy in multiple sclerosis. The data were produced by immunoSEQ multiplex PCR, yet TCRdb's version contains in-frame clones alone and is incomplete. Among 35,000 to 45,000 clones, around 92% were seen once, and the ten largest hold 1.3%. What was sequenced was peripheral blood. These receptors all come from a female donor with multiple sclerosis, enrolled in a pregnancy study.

Written as DNA, the CDR3 is TGTGCCAGTAGGATGACAGGGCCCAATCAGCCCCAGCATTTT. This encodes CASRMTGPNQPQHF. The chain couples TRBV19 to TRBJ1-5; TRBD1 matches 7 bases. V was clipped by 6 bases and J by 3 bases; unmatched bases: 5. The CDR3 is 14 amino acids. From germline, CDR1 is LNHDA and CDR2 SQIVND (reference sequence).

The CDR3: CASSPHGVGTGELFF. In nucleotides, the CDR3 is TGTGCCAGCAGCCCACACGGAGTTGGCACCGGGGAGCTGTTTTTT. V is TRBV11-3 and J is TRBJ2-2; D not resolved. Germline V gene sequence: CDR1 SGHNT, CDR2 YENEEA. This CDR3 contains 15 residues. Trimming removed 5 bases from V and 4 bases from J, with 14 bases in between.

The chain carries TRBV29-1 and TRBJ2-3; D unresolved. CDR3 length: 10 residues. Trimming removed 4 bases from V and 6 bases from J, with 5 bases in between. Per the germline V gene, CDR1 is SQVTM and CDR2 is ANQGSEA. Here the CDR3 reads CSVGSDTQYF. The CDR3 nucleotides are TGCAGCGTTGGTAGCGATACGCAGTATTTT.

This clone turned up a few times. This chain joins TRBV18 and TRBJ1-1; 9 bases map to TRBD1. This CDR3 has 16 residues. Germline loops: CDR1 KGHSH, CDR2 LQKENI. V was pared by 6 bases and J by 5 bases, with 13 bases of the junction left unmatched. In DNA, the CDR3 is TGTGCCAGCTCCCTACGACCGGGACAGGGTGAGACTGAAGCTTTCTTT. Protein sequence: CASSLRPGQGETEAFF.

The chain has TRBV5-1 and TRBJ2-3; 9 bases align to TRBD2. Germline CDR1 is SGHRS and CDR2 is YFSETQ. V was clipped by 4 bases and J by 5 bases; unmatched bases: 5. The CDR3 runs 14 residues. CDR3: CASSPSGKQDTQYF. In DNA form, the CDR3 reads TGCGCCAGCAGCCCTAGCGGGAAGCAAGATACGCAGTATTTT. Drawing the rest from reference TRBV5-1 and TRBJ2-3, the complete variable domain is KAGVTQTPRYLIKTRGQQVTLSCSPISGHRSVSWYQQTPGQGLQFLFEYFSETQRNKGNFPGRFSGRQFSNSRSEMNVSTLELGDSALYLCASSPSGKQDTQYFGPGTRLTVL.

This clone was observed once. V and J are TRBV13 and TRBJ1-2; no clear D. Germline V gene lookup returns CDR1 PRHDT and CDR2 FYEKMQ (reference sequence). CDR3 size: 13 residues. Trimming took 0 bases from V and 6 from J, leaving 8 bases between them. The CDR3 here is CASSLGPNNGYTF. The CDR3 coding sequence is TGTGCCAGCAGCTTAGGCCCGAACAATGGCTACACCTTC.

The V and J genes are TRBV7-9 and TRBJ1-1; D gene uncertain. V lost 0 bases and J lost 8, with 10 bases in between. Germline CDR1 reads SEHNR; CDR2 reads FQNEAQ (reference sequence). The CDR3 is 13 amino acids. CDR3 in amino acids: CASSLAGLMEAFF. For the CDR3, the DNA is TGTGCCAGCAGCTTAGCGGGGTTGATGGAAGCTTTCTTT.

The CDR3 loop reads CASSPQGQGPFEQYF. The CDR3 nucleotides are TGTGCCAGCAGCCCCCAGGGACAGGGCCCTTTCGAGCAGTACTTC. The gene calls are TRBV9 and TRBJ2-7; 9 bases fit TRBD1. The CDR3 totals 15 residues. In germline, CDR1 is SGDLS, CDR2 YYNGEE. The V segment lost 4 bases and the J segment 6 bases; nucleotides outside the gene matches: 11.

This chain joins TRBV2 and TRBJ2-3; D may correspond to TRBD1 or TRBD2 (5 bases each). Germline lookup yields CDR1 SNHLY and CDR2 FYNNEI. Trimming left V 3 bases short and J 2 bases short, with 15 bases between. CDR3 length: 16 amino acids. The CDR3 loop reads CASSERGQGITDTQYF. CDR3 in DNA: TGTGCCAGCAGTGAGAGAGGGCAGGGAATCACAGATACGCAGTATTTT.